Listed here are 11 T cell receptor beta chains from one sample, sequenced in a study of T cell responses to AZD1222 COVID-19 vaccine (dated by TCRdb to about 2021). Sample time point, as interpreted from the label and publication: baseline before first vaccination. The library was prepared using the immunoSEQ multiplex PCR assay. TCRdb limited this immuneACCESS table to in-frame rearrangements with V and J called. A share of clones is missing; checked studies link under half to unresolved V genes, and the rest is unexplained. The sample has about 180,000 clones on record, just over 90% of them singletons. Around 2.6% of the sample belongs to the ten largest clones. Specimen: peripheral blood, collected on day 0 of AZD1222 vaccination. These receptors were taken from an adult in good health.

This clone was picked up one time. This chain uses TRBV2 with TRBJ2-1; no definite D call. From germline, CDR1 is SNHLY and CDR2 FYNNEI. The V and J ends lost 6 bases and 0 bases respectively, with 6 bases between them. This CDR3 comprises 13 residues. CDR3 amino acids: CASRVNSYNEQFF. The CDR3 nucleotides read TGTGCCAGCAGGGTGAACTCCTACAATGAGCAGTTCTTC.

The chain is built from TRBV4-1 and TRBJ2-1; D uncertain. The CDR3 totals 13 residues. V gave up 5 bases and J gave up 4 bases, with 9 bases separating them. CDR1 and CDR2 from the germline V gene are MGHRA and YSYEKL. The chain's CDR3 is CASSGPTYNEQFF. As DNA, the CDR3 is TGCGCCAGCAGCGGACCGACTTACAATGAGCAGTTCTTC.

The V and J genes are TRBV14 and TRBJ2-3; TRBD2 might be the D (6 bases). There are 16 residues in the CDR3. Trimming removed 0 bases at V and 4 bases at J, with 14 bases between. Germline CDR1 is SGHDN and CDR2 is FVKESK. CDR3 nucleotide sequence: TGTGCCAGCAGCCAAGAGGTCGGGAGAACTGCAGATACGCAGTATTTT. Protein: CASSQEVGRTADTQYF.

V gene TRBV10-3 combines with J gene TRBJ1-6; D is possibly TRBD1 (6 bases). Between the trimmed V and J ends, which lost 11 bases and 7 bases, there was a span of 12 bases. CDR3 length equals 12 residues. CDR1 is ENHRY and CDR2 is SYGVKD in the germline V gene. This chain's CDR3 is CASQQGNSPLHF. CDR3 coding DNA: TGTGCCTCCCAGCAGGGGAATTCACCCCTCCACTTT.

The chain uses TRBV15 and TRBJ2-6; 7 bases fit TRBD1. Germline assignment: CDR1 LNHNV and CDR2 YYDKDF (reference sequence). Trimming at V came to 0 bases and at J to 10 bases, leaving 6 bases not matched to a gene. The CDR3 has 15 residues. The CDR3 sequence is CATSRDLGQTNVLTF. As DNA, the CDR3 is TGTGCCACCAGCAGAGATTTGGGACAGACTAACGTCCTGACTTTC.

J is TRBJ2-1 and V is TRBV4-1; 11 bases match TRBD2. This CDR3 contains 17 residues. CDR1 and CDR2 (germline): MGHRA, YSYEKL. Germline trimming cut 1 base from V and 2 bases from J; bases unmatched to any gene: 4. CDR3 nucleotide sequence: TGCGCCAGCAGCCAAGGGCTAGCGGGAGGTACCTACAATGAGCAGTTCTTC. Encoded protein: CASSQGLAGGTYNEQFF.

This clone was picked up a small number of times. The CDR3 nucleotides are TGTGCCAGCAGCCCTACCGGGACAGGGAACTATTCACCCCTCCACTTT. This codes for CASSPTGTGNYSPLHF. This chain uses TRBV14 with TRBJ1-6, with 9 bases that match TRBD1. Germline CDR1 SGHDN, CDR2 FVKESK. This CDR3 has 16 residues. V dropped 4 bases and J dropped 8; count of bases not matched to a gene: 9.

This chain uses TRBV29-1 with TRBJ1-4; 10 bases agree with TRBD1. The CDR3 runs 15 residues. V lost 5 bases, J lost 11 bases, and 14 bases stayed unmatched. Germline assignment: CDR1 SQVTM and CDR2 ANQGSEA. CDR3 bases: TGCAGCGTTTCCGGGACAGGGGTCGGTCTGGGGAAACTGTTTTTT. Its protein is CSVSGTGVGLGKLFF.

CDR3 nucleotide sequence: TGTGCCAGCAGCCCCGGGACAGGGCTCGAGGGCTACACCTTC. Translated, it gives CASSPGTGLEGYTF. The gene calls are TRBV6-4 and TRBJ1-2; 9 nucleotides agree with TRBD1. Germline V gene data show CDR1 as MRHNA and CDR2 as SNTAGT. The CDR3 runs 14 residues. Trimming took 6 bases from V and 8 from J; bases not matched to a gene: 10.

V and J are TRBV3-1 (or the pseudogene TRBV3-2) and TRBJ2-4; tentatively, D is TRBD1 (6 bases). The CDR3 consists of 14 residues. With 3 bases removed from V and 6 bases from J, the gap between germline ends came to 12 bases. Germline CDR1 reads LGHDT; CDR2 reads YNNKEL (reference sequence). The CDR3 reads CASSHTGRRNIQYF. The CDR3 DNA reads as TGTGCCAGCAGCCATACAGGGCGAAGAAACATTCAGTACTTC.

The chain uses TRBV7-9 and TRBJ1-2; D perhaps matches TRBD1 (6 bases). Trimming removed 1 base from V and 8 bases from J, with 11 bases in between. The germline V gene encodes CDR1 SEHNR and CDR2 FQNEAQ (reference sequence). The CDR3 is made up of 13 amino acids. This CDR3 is CASSLETGLGYTF. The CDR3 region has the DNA TGTGCCAGCAGCTTAGAGACAGGTCTAGGCTACACCTTC.